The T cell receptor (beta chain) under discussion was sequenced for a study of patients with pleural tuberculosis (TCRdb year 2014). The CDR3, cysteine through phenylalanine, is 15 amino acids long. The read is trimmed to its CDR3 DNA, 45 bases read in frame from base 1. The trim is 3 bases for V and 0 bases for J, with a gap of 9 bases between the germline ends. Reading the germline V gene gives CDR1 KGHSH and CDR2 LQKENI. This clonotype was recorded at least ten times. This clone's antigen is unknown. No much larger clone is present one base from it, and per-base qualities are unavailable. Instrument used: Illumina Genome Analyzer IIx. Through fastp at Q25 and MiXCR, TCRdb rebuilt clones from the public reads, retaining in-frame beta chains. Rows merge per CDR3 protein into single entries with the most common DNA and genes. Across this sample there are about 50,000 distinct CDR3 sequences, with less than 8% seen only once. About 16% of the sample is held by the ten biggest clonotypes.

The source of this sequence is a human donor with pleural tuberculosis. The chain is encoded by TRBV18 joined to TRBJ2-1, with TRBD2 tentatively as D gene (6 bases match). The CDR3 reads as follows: CASSPAGSSYNEQFF. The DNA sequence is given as TGTGCCAGCTCACCTGCGGGAAGCTCCTACAATGAGCAGTTCTTC.